These 4 T cell receptor beta chains were all obtained from the same sample, sequenced in a study of cytomegalovirus exposure and HLA in healthy donors. Data came from immunoSEQ multiplex PCR; TCRdb stores just in-frame clones and leaves some out. The sample yields fewer than 150,000 clones, around nine tenths seen once. The specimen sequenced was PBMCs. The receptors were gathered from a woman younger than 35 in good health and CMV-seropositive.

V and J are TRBV18 and TRBJ1-5; 7 bases are a match to TRBD1. J lost 0 bases, V lost 6 bases, and 5 bases had no gene match. CDR3 length equals 15 residues. The germline V gene has CDR1 KGHSH and CDR2 LQKENI. CDR3 residues: CASSTGFSSNQPQHF. The CDR3 DNA reads TGTGCCAGCTCGACAGGGTTTAGTAGCAATCAGCCCCAGCATTTT.

The chain is built from TRBV28 and TRBJ2-3, with D unresolved. The V end lost 5 bases, the J end lost 0 bases, and 12 bases lay between the germline ends. This CDR3 has 15 amino acids. Germline V gives CDR1 MDHEN, CDR2 SYDVKM. CDR3 sequence reads: CASSLPRSSTDTQYF. In DNA form, the CDR3 reads TGTGCCAGCAGTCTACCGCGGAGTAGCACAGATACGCAGTATTTT.

In this sample, this clone turned up a few times. The J gene is TRBJ2-2, the V gene TRBV7-6; D gene uncertain. Trimming removed 4 bases from V and 5 bases from J, with 8 bases in between. Germline V gene lookup returns CDR1 SGHVS and CDR2 FNYEAQ. The CDR3 is 13 amino acids. The CDR3 region is CASSSLLTGELFF. CDR3 bases: TGTGCCAGCAGCTCCCTTTTAACCGGGGAGCTGTTTTTT.

The genes are TRBV5-1 and TRBJ2-3, with D tentatively TRBD1 (6 bases). Trimming left V 0 bases short and J 1 base short, with 9 bases between. CDR3 length: 15 residues. CDR1 SGHRS and CDR2 YFSETQ come from the germline V gene. CDR3 DNA: TGCGCCAGCAGCTTGGCCGGACAGCGCACAGATACGCAGTATTTT. Protein: CASSLAGQRTDTQYF.